This T cell receptor (beta chain) appears in the sequencing data of a study of T cell repertoires in cytomegalovirus infection. About the study: It can be stated that public TCR beta signatures indicated CMV infection as well as a matching HLA type. Overall study results and limits: Cumulated frequencies of public TCR beta families served to identify carriers of CMV plus the relevant HLA.

This clonotype has more than one count but fewer than ten. Its antigen is still unknown. Trimming removed 5 bases from V and 2 bases from J; junction bases left unmatched: 4. The CDR3 consists of 15 residues. Per germline, CDR1 SEHNR and CDR2 FQNEAQ (reference sequence). In TCRdb, the reads were re-called with MiXCR into one record per CDR3 protein. The repertoire holds 150,000 to 200,000 distinct CDR3 sequences, with around 20% as singletons. Sequencing was done on a sample of PBMCs. The J gene is TRBJ2-1, the V gene TRBV7-9; TRBD1 aligns across 9 bases. This clonotype was sampled from a human donor in good health (CMV status not recorded). Some clones in this sample may be carry-over from other donors' samples. This CDR3 reads CASSTDRGPYNEQFF. For the CDR3, the DNA is TGTGCCAGCAGCACGGACAGGGGACCCTACAATGAGCAGTTCTTC.